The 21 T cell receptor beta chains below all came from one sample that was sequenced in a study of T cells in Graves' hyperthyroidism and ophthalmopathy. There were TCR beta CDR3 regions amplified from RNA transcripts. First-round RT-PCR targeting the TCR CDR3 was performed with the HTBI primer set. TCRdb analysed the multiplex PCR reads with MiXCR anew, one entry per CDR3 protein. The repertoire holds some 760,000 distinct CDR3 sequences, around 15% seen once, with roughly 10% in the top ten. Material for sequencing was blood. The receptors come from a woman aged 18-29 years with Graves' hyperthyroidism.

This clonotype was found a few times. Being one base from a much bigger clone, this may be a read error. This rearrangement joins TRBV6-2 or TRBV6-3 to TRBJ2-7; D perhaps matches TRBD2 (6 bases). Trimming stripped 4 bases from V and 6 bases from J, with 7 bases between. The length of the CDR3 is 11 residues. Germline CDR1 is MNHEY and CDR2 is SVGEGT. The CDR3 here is CASSLAAEQYF. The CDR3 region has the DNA TGTGCCAGCAGTTTAGCGGCCGAGCAGTACTTC.

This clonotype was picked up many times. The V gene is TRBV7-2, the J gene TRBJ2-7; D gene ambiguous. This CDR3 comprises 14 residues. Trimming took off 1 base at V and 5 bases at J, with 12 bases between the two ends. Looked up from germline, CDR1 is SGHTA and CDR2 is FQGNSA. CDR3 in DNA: TGTGCCAGCAGCTTAGTGGCTAACGGCGACGAGCAGTACTTC. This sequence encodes CASSLVANGDEQYF.

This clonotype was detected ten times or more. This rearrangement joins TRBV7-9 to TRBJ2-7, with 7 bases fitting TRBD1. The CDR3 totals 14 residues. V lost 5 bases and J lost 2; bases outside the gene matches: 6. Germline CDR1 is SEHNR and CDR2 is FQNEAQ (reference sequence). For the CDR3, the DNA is TGTGCCAGCAGCGACTCTGGACAGGCCTACGAGCAGTACTTC. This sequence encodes CASSDSGQAYEQYF. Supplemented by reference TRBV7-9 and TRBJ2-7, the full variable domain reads DTGVSQNPRHKITKRGQNVTFRCDPISEHNRLYWYRQTLGQGPEFLTYFQNEAQLEKSRLLSDRFSAERPKGSFSTLEIQRTEQGDSAMYLCASSDSGQAYEQYFGPGTRLTVT.

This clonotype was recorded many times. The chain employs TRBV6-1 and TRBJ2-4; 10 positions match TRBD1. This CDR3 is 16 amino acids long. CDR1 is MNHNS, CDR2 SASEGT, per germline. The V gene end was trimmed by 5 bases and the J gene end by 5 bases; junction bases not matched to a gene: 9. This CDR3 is CASSTNPGTGENIQYF. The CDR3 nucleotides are TGTGCCAGCAGTACGAACCCCGGGACAGGGGAAAACATTCAGTACTTC.

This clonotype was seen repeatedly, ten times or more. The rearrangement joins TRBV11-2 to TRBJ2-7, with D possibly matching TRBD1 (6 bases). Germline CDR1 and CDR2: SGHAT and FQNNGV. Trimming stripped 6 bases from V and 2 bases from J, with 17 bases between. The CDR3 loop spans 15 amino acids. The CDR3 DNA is TGTGCCAGCAGAAAACAGGGCTTGGGGGCCTACGAGCAGTACTTC. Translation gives CASRKQGLGAYEQYF.

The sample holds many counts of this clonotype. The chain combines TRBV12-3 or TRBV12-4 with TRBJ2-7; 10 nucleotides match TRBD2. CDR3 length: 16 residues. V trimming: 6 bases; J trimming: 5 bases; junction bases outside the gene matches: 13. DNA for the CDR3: TGTGCCAGCAGGAAGCCCCACCTAGCGGGAGTTCACGAGCAGTACTTC. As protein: CASRKPHLAGVHEQYF.

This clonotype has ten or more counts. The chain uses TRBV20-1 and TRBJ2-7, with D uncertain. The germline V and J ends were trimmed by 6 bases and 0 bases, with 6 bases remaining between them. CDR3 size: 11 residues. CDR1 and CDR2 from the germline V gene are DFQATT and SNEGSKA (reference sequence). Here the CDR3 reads CSAVPSYEQYF. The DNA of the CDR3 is TGCAGTGCGGTTCCCTCCTACGAGCAGTACTTC.

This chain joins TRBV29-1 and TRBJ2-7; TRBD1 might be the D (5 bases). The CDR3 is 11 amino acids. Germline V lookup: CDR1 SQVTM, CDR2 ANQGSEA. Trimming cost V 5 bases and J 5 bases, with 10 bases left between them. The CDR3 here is CSVRWGHEQYF. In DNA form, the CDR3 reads TGCAGCGTTCGATGGGGCCACGAGCAGTACTTC.

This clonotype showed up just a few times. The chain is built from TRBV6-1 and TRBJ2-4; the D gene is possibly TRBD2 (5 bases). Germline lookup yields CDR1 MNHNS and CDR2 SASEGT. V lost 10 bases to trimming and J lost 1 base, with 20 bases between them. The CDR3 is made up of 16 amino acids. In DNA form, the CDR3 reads TGTGCCACTAAAAGAGGTCCGGGGATGGCCAAAAACATTCAGTACTTC. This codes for CATKRGPGMAKNIQYF.

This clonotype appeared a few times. In DNA form, the CDR3 reads TGTGCCAGCAGTGAACTCTCGGGACAGAACCTGTTCTTC. Its translation: CASSELSGQNLFF. The V gene is TRBV2, the J gene TRBJ2-1, with 7 bases that match TRBD1. This CDR3 comprises 13 residues. The V and J ends lost 2 bases and 15 bases, in that order; junction bases with no gene match: 10. From germline, CDR1 is SNHLY and CDR2 FYNNEI.

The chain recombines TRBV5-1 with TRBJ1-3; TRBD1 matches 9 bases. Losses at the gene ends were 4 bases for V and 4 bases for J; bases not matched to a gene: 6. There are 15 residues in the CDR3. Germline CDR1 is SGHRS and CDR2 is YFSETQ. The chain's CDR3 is CASSPGTGLGNTIYF. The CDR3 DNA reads TGCGCCAGCAGCCCGGGGACAGGGTTAGGAAACACCATATATTTT.

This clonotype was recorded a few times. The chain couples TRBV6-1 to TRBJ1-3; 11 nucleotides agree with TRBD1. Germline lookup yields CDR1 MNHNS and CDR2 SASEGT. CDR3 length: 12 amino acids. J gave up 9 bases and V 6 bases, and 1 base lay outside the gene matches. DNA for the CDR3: TGTGCCAGCAGCGGGACAGGGGGCACCATATATTTT. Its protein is CASSGTGGTIYF.

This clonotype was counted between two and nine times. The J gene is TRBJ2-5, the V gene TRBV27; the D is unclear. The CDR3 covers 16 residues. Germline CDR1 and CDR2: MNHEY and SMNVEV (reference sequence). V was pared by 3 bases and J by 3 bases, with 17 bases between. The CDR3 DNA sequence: TGTGCCAGCAGTTTTCGGGCAGGAATTAGCAAAGAGACCCAGTACTTC. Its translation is CASSFRAGISKETQYF.

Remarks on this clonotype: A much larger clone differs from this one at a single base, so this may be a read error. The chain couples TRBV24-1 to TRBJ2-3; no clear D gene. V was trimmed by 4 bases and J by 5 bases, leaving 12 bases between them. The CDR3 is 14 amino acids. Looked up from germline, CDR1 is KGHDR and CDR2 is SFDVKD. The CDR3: CATSDPRNGDTQYF. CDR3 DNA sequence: TGTGCCACCAGTGACCCCAGGAATGGAGATACGCAGTATTTT.

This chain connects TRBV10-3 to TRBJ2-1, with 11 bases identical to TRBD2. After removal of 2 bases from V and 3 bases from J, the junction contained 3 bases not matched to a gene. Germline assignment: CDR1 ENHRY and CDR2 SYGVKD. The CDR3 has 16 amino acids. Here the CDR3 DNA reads TGTGCCATCAGTGAGGCCGGGACTAGCGGCTACAATGAGCAGTTCTTC. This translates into CAISEAGTSGYNEQFF.

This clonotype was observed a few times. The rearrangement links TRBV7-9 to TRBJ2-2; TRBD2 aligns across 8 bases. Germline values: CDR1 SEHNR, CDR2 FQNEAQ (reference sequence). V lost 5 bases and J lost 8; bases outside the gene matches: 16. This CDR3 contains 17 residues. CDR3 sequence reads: CASSPSVMYAGGGELFF. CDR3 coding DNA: TGTGCCAGCAGCCCGTCTGTTATGTACGCGGGAGGAGGGGAGCTGTTTTTT.

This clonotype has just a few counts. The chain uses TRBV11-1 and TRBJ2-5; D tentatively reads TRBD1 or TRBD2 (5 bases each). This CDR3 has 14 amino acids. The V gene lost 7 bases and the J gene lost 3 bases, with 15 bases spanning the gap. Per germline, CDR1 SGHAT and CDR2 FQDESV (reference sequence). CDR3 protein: CASKGLMGEETQYF. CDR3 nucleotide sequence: TGTGCCAGCAAGGGTCTGATGGGGGAAGAGACCCAGTACTTC.

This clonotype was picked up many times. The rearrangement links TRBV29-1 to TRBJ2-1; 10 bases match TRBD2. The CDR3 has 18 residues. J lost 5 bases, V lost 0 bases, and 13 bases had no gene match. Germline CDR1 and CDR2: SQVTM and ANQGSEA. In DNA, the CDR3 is TGCAGCGTTGAAGATCCACCGCTCGGACTAGCGGAGCACAATGAGCAGTTCTTC. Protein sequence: CSVEDPPLGLAEHNEQFF.

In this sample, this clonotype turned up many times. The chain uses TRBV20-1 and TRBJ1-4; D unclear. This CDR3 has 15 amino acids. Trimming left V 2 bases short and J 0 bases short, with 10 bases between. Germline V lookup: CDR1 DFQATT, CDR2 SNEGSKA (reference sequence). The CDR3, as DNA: TGCAGTGCTAGAAGTGTCCTTGCAACTAATGAAAAACTGTTTTTT. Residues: CSARSVLATNEKLFF.

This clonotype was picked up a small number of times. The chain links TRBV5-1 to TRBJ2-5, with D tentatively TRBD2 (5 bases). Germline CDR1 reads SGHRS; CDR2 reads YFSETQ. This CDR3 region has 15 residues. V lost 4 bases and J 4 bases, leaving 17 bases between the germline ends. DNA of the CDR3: TGCGCCAGCAGCAGTATACTAGGAAATGGAGAGACCCAGTACTTC. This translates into CASSSILGNGETQYF. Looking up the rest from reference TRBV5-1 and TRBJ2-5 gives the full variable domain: KAGVTQTPRYLIKTRGQQVTLSCSPISGHRSVSWYQQTPGQGLQFLFEYFSETQRNKGNFPGRFSGRQFSNSRSEMNVSTLELGDSALYLCASSSILGNGETQYFGPGTRLLVL.

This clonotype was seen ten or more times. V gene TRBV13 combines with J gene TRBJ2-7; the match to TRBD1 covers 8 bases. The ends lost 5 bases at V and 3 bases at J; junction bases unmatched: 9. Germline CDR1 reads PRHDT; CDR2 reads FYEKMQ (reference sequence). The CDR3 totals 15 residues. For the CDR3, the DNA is TGTGCCAGCAGCATGAGGGACAGGTTAAACTACGAGCAGTACTTC. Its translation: CASSMRDRLNYEQYF.